Listed below are T cell receptor beta chains from one sample, sequenced in a study of cytomegalovirus exposure and HLA in healthy donors. Measured with immunoSEQ multiplex PCR; TCRdb has only the in-frame clones, and not every one. Among roughly 100,000 clones listed, around 79% were seen once. Source material: PBMCs. Receptor source: a middle-aged woman in good health and CMV-seronegative. Each CDR3 is given with its conserved first and last residue. The order of the fields is V gene, clone size, J gene, D gene, CDR3 DNA, CDR3 protein. D genes are given only for firm matches. Clone size is not always given. Where it is, it says once, few, many or a class for expanded clones.

>TRBV4-2|few|TRBJ2-5|-
TGTGCCAGCAGCCAAGAGGGGCGAGAAGAGACCCAGTACTTC
CASSQEGREETQYF
>TRBV9|few|TRBJ2-5|TRBD2
TGTGCCAGCAGCGTAGGGGGCGGGGGGTTCCAAGAGACCCAGTACTTC
CASSVGGGGFQETQYF
>TRBV18|-|TRBJ2-5|-
TGTGCCAGCTCACCTAATCGGCCTAGCAGCCAAGAGACCCAGTACTTC
CASSPNRPSSQETQYF
>TRBV7-9|-|TRBJ1-5|-
TGTGCCAGCAGCTTCGACCCGCGAGATTCGGAGGGAGGCAATCAGCCCCAGCATTTT
CASSFDPRDSEGGNQPQHF
>TRBV29-1|-|TRBJ2-3|TRBD2
TGCAGCGTTGAAGTCGGGGGGGCCACAGATACGCAGTATTTT
CSVEVGGATDTQYF
>TRBV7-2|once|TRBJ1-4|TRBD1
TGTGCCAGCGGACAGGGCTCAACTAATGAAAAACTGTTTTTT
CASGQGSTNEKLFF
>TRBV7-2|few|TRBJ2-1|TRBD2
TGTGCCAGCAGCTTTACTAGCGGGAGTAATAGGGGTGAGCAGTTCTTC
CASSFTSGSNRGEQFF
>TRBV6-5|-|TRBJ1-6|-
TGTGCCAGCAGTTCTATAAGACAGTCGTATAATTCACCCCTCCACTTT
CASSSIRQSYNSPLHF
>TRBV4-1|-|TRBJ2-7|TRBD1
TGCGCCAGCAGCCAAGAAGCATCCGGGACAGGACTTTACGAGCAGTACTTC
CASSQEASGTGLYEQYF
>TRBV5-1|-|TRBJ1-1|-
TGCGCCAGCAGCTTGGGACACAGGAACACTGAAGCTTTCTTT
CASSLGHRNTEAFF
>TRBV15|-|TRBJ1-5|TRBD1
TGTGCCACCAGGGGACAGATCAATCAGCCCCAGCATTTT
CATRGQINQPQHF
>TRBV7-9|-|TRBJ2-5|TRBD2
TGTGCCAGCAGCTTCGTTAGCGGGAGTCAAGAGACCCAGTACTTC
CASSFVSGSQETQYF
>TRBV7-9|-|TRBJ2-7|TRBD2
TGTGCCAGCAGCTCCGGCGGGGGGCCTTTTGACGAGCAGTACTTC
CASSSGGGPFDEQYF
>TRBV28|-|TRBJ1-3|-
TGTGCCAGCAGAAAAGGGGGAAGAAACACCATATATTTT
CASRKGGRNTIYF
>TRBV4-2|-|TRBJ1-1|-
TGTGCCAGCAGCCACTCGAGGGCCACCGGGATGAACACTGAAGCTTTCTTT
CASSHSRATGMNTEAFF
>TRBV5-8|-|TRBJ2-7|TRBD2
TGTGCCAGCAGCTTGGACGGGCAAGGTGAGCGGGAAATCTCCTACGAGCAGTACTTC
CASSLDGQGEREISYEQYF
>TRBV7-2|few|TRBJ1-5|-
TGTGCCAGCAGCCCGCAGACCGGGACTCGAGGGAATCAGCCCCAGCATTTT
CASSPQTGTRGNQPQHF
>TRBV11-2|-|TRBJ2-7|TRBD1
TGTGCCAGCAGCCTAGACAGGGACTCCTACGAGCAGTACTTC
CASSLDRDSYEQYF
>TRBV28|-|TRBJ1-1|TRBD1
TGTGCCAGCAGTGCGCCCGGGACAGGGGGTTCACGCTTT
CASSAPGTGGSRF
>TRBV5-5|-|TRBJ1-1|-
TGTGCCAGCAGCTTGGAGGCCCTCCAGACTGCTAGGGCTTTCTTT
CASSLEALQTARAFF
>TRBV5-4|-|TRBJ2-5|-
TGTGCCAGCAGCCCGCGACAGGAAGAGACCCAGTACTTC
CASSPRQEETQYF
>TRBV12-5|few|TRBJ1-1|TRBD1
TGTGCTAGTGGTTTGGACAGGGGAGACACTGAAGCTTTCTTT
CASGLDRGDTEAFF
>TRBV30|-|TRBJ2-7|-
TGTGCCTGGAGTGTGGCAGCCTACGAGCAGTACTTC
CAWSVAAYEQYF
>TRBV7-8|-|TRBJ1-2|-
TGTGCCAGCAGCCCCGGCCTGCGGGACTATGGCTACACCTTC
CASSPGLRDYGYTF
>TRBV4-3|once|TRBJ1-5|TRBD1
TGCGCCAGCAGCCTGGGACAGATAATTCATAGCAATCAGCCCCAGCATTTT
CASSLGQIIHSNQPQHF
>TRBV28|-|TRBJ2-3|TRBD1
TGTGCCAGCAGTGCCCCCGGGACAGGGGATGTAGATACGCAGTATTTT
CASSAPGTGDVDTQYF
>TRBV15|-|TRBJ2-1|TRBD2
TGTGCCACCAGCAGAGGAGCCAGCGGGAGGGCGGGTGAGCAGTTCTTC
CATSRGASGRAGEQFF